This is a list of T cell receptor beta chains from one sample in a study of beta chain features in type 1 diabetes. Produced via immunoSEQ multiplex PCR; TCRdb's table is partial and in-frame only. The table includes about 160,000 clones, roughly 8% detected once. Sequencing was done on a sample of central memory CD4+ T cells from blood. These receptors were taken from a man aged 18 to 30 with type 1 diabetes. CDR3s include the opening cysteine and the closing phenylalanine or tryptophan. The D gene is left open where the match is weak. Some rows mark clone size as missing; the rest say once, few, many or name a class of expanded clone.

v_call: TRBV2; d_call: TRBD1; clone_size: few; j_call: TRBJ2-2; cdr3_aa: CASSADRAEAGELFF; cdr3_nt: TGTGCCAGCAGTGCGGACAGGGCCGAGGCCGGGGAGCTGTTTTTT
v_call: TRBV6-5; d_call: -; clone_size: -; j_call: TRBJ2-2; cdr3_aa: CASKYDRRDGELFF; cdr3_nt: TGTGCCAGCAAGTATGATCGCAGGGACGGGGAGCTGTTTTTT
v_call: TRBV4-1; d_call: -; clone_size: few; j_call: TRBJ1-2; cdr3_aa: CASSRGDNYGYTF; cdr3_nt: TGCGCCAGCAGCCGGGGAGATAACTATGGCTACACCTTC
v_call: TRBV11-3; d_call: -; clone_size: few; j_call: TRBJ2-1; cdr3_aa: CASSFSPAVNEQFF; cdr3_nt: TGTGCCAGCAGCTTTTCCCCAGCGGTGAATGAGCAGTTCTTC
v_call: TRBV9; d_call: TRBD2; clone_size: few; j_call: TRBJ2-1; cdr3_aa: CASGLAGGPNEQFF; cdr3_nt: TGTGCCAGCGGCCTAGCGGGGGGCCCCAATGAGCAGTTCTTC
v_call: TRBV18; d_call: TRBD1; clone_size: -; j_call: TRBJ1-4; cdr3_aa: CASSPRQGYQEKLFF; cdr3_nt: TGTGCCAGCTCACCACGACAGGGGTATCAGGAAAAACTGTTTTTT
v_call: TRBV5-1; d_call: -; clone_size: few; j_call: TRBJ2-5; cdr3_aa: CASTPGPGYQETQYF; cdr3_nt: TGCGCCAGCACCCCCGGGCCGGGGTACCAAGAGACCCAGTACTTC
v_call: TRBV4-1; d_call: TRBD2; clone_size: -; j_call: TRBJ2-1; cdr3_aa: CASSQAGGDYNEQFF; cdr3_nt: TGCGCCAGCAGCCAAGCGGGGGGGGATTACAATGAGCAGTTCTTC
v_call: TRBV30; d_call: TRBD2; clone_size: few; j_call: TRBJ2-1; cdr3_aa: CAWRASGGAGEQFF; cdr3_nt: TGTGCCTGGAGGGCTAGCGGGGGGGCCGGTGAGCAGTTCTTC
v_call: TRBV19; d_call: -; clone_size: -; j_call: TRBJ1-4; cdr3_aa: CASAQEGSEKLFF; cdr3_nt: TGTGCCAGTGCCCAAGAGGGATCTGAAAAACTGTTTTTT
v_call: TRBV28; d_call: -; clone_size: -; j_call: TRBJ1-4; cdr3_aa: CASSPGSLYEKLFF; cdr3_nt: TGTGCCAGCAGTCCAGGGTCATTGTACGAAAAACTGTTTTTT
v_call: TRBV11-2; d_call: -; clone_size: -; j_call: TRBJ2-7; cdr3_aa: CASSRQFSSYEQYF; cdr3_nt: TGTGCCAGCAGCCGACAGTTTAGCTCCTACGAGCAGTACTTC
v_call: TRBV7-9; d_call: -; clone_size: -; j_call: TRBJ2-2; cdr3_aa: CASSRTSLASGELFF; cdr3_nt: TGTGCCAGCAGTCGAACGAGTCTAGCATCCGGGGAGCTGTTTTTT
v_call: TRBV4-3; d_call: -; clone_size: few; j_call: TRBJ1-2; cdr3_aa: CASSQDGRDYYGYTF; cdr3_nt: TGCGCCAGCAGCCAAGATGGCAGGGACTATTATGGCTACACCTTC
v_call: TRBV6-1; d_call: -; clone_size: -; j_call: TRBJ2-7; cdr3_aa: CASSLTGSSYEQYF; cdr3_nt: TGTGCCAGCAGTTTGACAGGAAGCTCCTACGAGCAGTACTTC
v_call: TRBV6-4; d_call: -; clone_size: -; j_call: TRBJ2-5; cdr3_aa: CASSRDSQETQYF; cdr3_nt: TGTGCCAGCAGTCGGGACTCTCAAGAGACCCAGTACTTC
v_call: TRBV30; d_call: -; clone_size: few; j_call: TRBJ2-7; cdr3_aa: CAWSVVREAEQYF; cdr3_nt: TGTGCCTGGAGTGTAGTCAGGGAGGCCGAGCAGTACTTC
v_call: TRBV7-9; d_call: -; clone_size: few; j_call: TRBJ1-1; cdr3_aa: CASRGGYTEAFF; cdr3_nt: TGTGCCAGCAGGGGAGGTTATACTGAAGCTTTCTTT
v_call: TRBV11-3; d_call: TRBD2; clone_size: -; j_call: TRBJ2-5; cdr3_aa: CASSLGSGGPETQYF; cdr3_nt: TGTGCCAGCAGCTTAGGATCGGGGGGGCCGGAGACCCAGTACTTC
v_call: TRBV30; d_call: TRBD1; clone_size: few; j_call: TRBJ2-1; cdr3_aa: CAWRVNRGTAFF; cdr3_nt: TGTGCCTGGAGGGTCAACAGGGGGACGGCGTTCTTC